This T cell receptor beta chain was sequenced during a study of chemoradiotherapy in HPV16-positive cancers. General observations from the study: For HPV16-positive patients, expanding HPV-responsive T cells associated with longer recurrence-free survival. Candidate HPV-specific clones and E7-related TCR motifs grew in tumor during treatment.

TCRdb's copy holds only in-frame clones and misses some; the assay was immunoSEQ multiplex PCR. Here the sample spans about 20,000 clones, about 90% being singletons. Of note for this clone: Antigen: not known.

This specimen consisted of blood, obtained from a patient who underwent chemoradiotherapy. The sequence derives from a human donor with HPV-associated anogenital cancer.

CDR3 nucleotides: TGTGCCAGCAGCTTCGGACACGGGCAAGACTATGGCTACACCTTC. It encodes CASSFGHGQDYGYTF. The genes are TRBV7-2 and TRBJ1-2; TRBD1 might be the D (5 bases). CDR3 size: 15 residues. V lost 3 bases and J lost 3, with 14 bases in between. Germline V gene sequence: CDR1 SGHTA, CDR2 FQGNSA.